This TCR beta chain was found in a study of somatic mutations in cytotoxic T cells in rheumatoid arthritis. Sequencing was performed with immunoSEQ multiplex PCR; in TCRdb, only in-frame clones are kept and a portion is missing. Of 13,000 or so clones listed, more than 60% are singletons. The CDR3 spans 12 residues. Per the germline V gene, CDR1 is SEHNR and CDR2 is FQNEAQ (reference sequence). V gave up 2 bases and J gave up 6 bases, with 7 bases separating them. The genes are TRBV7-9 and TRBJ1-1; D remains ambiguous. This receptor was identified in an adult with rheumatoid arthritis. Sequenced material: CD8+ T cells sorted from blood. The chain's CDR3 is CASSLSGAEAFF. CDR3 DNA: TGTGCCAGCAGCTTAAGCGGGGCTGAAGCTTTCTTT.